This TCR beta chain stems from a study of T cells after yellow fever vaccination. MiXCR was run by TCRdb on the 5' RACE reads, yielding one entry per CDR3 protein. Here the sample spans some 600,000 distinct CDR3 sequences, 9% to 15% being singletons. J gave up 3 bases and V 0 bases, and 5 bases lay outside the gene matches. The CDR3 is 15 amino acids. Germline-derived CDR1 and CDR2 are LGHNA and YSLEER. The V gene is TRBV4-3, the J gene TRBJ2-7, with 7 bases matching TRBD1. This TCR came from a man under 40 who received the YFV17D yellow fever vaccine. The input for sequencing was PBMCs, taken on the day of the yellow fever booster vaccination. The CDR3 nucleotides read TGCGCCAGCAGCCAAGATAGAGCAGGGGGCTACGAGCAGTACTTC. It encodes CASSQDRAGGYEQYF.